This T cell receptor (beta chain) is from a study of TIL therapy for anti-PD-1-resistant metastatic lung cancer (dated by TCRdb to about 2021). In terms of the full investigation: Tumors were collected before any PD-1/PD-L1 blockade, after which patients were given nivolumab, and patients who progressed were given lymphodepletion, an infusion of expanded TIL and IL-2. Clonotypes were tracked across tumor, expanded TIL product and serial blood samples by T cell receptor beta sequencing of tumor and peripheral blood. The cohort was composed predominantly of lung adenocarcinoma, with a few EGFR-mutant and two ALK-rearranged tumors included, and half of patients were identified as current or former smokers. Enrolled patients had a median age of around 51 years (range 38-75) and a median tumor PD-L1 proportion score of about 5.9%. Across the cohort, whole-exome sequencing showed a median non-synonymous tumor mutation burden of around 1.4 mutations per megabase.

Concerning this clone itself: No cognate antigen has been identified for it. Qualities for individual bases were not recorded, and no much larger clone is one base off.

According to the study, the label for this sample's time point signals: pre-treatment sample, taken before nivolumab and TIL therapy. Adults with stage 4 NSCLC were enrolled in a dual-center phase I trial from October 2017 to early 2020. Samples were obtained from a single-arm, open-label phase I trial in which tumor-infiltrating lymphocyte therapy with nivolumab was evaluated in advanced non-small cell lung cancer. Blood mononuclear cells were isolated from EDTA tubes by Ficoll gradient and were snap-frozen as pellets, and DNA was extracted with a Qiagen mini-prep kit. The immunoSEQ v3 hsTCRB kit was used to amplify TCR beta CDR3 regions from genomic DNA through bias-controlled multiplex PCR. TCR libraries were sequenced on an Illumina NextSeq 500 to roughly 2 million read pairs for survey level or 5-6 million for deep level. Turning to the authors' computational methods: V, D and J genes were assigned, non-productive sequences were removed, and clonality was reported by immunoSEQ Analyzer software. To compare repertoires between infused TIL and blood, productive Simpson clonality was used along with the Morisita overlap index of productive TRB rearrangements. For each clone in blood, the absolute clonotype count was estimated by multiplying the lymphocyte count by the CD3+ fraction and by the clone's productive frequency. This is the immuneACCESS table as TCRdb keeps it, with only in-frame sequences that have V and J called. A part of the clones is gone; compared with another copy, unresolved V genes explain less than half, and the rest is unexplained. V and J calls and clone size follow that table, whereas D and trimming were derived from the DNA. Counted in this sample were fewer than 65,000 clones; roughly four fifths of them appeared once. The ten biggest clones cover just under 3% of the sample.

The paper's findings and limits, for the study overall: Infused TIL clonotypes partially replaced the baseline peripheral repertoire then decayed over months, with no apparent association between persistence and response. Generalizability was limited because the cohort was highly selected, with more treatment-naive, never-smoker and oncogene-addicted patients included than is typical. The study protocol defined all tumor marker inferences as exploratory.

The sequence derives from a person aged 25-85 years with non-small cell lung cancer. The sequencing used blood, collected at baseline.

The CDR3 reads CASSLGGTFYEQYF. The base sequence is TGTGCCAGCAGTTTAGGTGGGACCTTCTACGAGCAGTACTTC. Recombination joined TRBV28 with TRBJ2-7; the D gene could be either TRBD1 or TRBD2, each agreeing at 5 bases. The CDR3 has 14 amino acids, counting the end cysteine and phenylalanine. Only CDR3 DNA is held: 42 bases, read in frame from base 1. V is reduced by 2 bases and J by 3 bases, leaving a spacing of 11 bases between them. Via the germline V gene, CDR1 is MDHEN and CDR2 SYDVKM.